This TCR beta chain comes out of a study of human T cells and chemical hapten exposure. As to time point: patch test 2, 6 weeks after DPC sensitization. The treatment: therapeutic diphenylcyclopropenone sensitization with weekly scalp DPC. Sample donors consisted of patients with alopecia, aged 18 to 70 years, who were suitable for DPC. Looked up from germline, CDR1 is MNHNY and CDR2 is SVGAGI (reference sequence). This CDR3 has 17 amino acids. Between the trimmed V and J ends, which lost 5 bases and 7 bases, there was a span of 21 bases. TCRdb ran MiXCR on the RACE reads and lists one entry per CDR3 protein. The table has nearly 85,000 distinct CDR3 sequences, approximately 10% seen once.

This TCR was sampled from a young man with alopecia areata. Some clones in this sample may be carry-over from other donors' samples. The sample was whole blood, taken in connection with sensitization to the hapten diphenylcyclopropenone (DPC). The chain carries TRBV6-6 and TRBJ1-6, with D possibly being TRBD1 (5 bases). CDR3 amino acids: CASSRPPLQGRNSPLHF. CDR3 bases: TGTGCCAGCAGTCGACCCCCTCTCCAGGGAAGGAATTCACCCCTCCACTTT.